The clone carrying this T cell receptor beta chain was seen only a few times. Its matching antigen is unknown. This CDR3 is built from 15 residues. V lost 4 bases and J lost 5, with 16 bases in between. In germline, CDR1 is SGHNT, CDR2 YYREEE (reference sequence). Reverse transcription of all isolated RNA meant that expressed TCRB transcripts were sequenced. Sequencing used immunoSEQ multiplex PCR; TCRdb keeps in-frame clones, though not all of them. The sample has a few hundred thousand clones; around 10% are singletons. This sample was included in a study of beta chain features in type 1 diabetes. Study observations and caveats: TCRB CDR3 length was moderately but significantly reduced in all four CD4+ subsets of Type 1 diabetes patients. Sampled from patients, naive, central memory and Treg TCRB repertoires appeared more similar than those sampled from healthy donors.

The chain recombines TRBV5-4 with TRBJ2-1; possibly TRBD1 or TRBD2 for D (5 bases each). Source material: central memory CD4+ T cells from blood. This TCR was recovered from a man aged 30 to 45 with type 1 diabetes. The CDR3 region has the DNA TGTGCCAGCAGCCGGGACCGCCTTAGAGACAATGAGCAGTTCTTC. The encoded protein is CASSRDRLRDNEQFF.